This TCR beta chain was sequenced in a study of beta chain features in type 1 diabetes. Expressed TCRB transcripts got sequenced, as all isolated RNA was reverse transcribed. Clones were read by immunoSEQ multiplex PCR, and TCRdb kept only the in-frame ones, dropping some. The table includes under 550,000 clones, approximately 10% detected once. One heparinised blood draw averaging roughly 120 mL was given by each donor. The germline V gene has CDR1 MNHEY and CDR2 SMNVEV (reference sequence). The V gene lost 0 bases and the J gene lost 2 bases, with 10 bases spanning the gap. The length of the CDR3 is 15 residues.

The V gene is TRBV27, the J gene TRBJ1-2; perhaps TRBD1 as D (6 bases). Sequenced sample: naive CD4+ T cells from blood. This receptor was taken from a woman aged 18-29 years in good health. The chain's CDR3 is CASSLSSTGNYGYTF. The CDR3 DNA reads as TGTGCCAGCAGTTTATCGTCGACAGGCAACTATGGCTACACCTTC.